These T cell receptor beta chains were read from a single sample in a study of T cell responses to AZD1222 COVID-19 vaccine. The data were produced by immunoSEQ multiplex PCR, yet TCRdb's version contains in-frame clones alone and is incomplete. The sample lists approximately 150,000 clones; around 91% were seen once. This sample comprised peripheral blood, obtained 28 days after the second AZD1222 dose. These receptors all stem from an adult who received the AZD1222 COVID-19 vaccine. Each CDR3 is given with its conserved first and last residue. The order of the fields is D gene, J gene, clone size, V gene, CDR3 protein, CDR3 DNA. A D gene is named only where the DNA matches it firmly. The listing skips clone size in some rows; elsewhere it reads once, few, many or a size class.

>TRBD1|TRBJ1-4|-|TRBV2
CASRSGTAYNEKLFF
TGTGCCAGCAGGTCCGGGACAGCCTATAATGAAAAACTGTTTTTT
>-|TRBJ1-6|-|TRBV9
CASSPSGADSPLHF
TGTGCCAGCAGCCCGTCTGGAGCTGATTCACCCCTCCACTTT
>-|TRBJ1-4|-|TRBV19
CASSSWTATNEKLFF
TGTGCCAGTAGTTCCTGGACAGCAACTAATGAAAAACTGTTTTTT
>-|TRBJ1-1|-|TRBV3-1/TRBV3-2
CASSQAQRNTEAFF
TGTGCCAGCAGCCAGGCCCAACGGAACACTGAAGCTTTCTTT
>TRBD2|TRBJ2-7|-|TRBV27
CASSPSGVQYEQYF
TGTGCCAGCAGTCCTAGCGGGGTACAGTACGAGCAGTACTTC
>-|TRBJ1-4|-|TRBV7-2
CASSPGTKANEKLFF
TGTGCCAGCAGCCCCGGGACAAAGGCTAATGAAAAACTGTTTTTT
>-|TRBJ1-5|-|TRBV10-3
CAISEGGHGRDQPQHF
TGTGCCATCAGTGAAGGGGGACACGGACGGGATCAGCCCCAGCATTTT
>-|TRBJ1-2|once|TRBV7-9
CASSHYRPGQLPLNYGYTF
TGTGCCAGCAGCCACTATCGCCCGGGACAATTGCCACTTAACTATGGCTACACCTTC
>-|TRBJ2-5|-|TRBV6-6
CASRGGALWTQYF
TGTGCCAGCAGGGGGGGGGCCCTCTGGACCCAGTACTTC
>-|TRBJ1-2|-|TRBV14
CASSQDLVGAGKDSYTF
TGTGCCAGCAGCCAAGATCTGGTTGGGGCAGGGAAGGATAGCTACACCTTC
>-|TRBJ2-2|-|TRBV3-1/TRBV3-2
CASSQEGGAGELFF
TGTGCCAGCAGCCAAGAGGGTGGCGCCGGGGAGCTGTTTTTT
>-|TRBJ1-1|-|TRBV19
CASSMNSGWPEAFF
TGTGCCAGTAGTATGAATTCGGGGTGGCCTGAAGCTTTCTTT
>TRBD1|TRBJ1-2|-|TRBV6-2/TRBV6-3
CASSSQGAYLYGYTF
TGTGCCAGCAGTTCGCAGGGGGCGTATCTCTATGGCTACACCTTC
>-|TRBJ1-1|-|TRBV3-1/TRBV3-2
CASSPRAQMNTEAFF
TGTGCCAGCAGCCCGAGGGCACAGATGAACACTGAAGCTTTCTTT
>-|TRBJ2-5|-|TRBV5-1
CASSQGRNEETQYF
TGCGCCAGCAGCCAAGGACGGAACGAAGAGACCCAGTACTTC
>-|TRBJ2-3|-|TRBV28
CASSYRPSTDTQYF
TGTGCCAGCAGTTACAGGCCTAGCACAGATACGCAGTATTTT
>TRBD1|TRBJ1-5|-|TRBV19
CASSIDRVGNQPQHF
TGTGCCAGTAGTATTGACAGGGTGGGCAATCAGCCCCAGCATTTT
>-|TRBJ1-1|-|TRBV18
CASLGSANTEAFF
TGTGCCAGCCTCGGTTCGGCGAACACTGAAGCTTTCTTT
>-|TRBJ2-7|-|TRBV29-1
CSALQGGYEQYF
TGCAGCGCCCTGCAGGGGGGGTACGAGCAGTACTTC
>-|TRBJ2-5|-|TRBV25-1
CASSETIQTQYF
TGTGCCAGCAGTGAGACGATCCAGACCCAGTACTTC
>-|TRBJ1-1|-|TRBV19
CASSGGGREGEAFF
TGTGCCAGTAGTGGTGGGGGCAGGGAGGGTGAAGCTTTCTTT
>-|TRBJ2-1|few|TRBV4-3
CASSRNVGANEQFF
TGCGCCAGCAGCCGGAACGTGGGGGCCAATGAGCAGTTCTTC
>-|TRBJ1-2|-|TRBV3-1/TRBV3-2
CASSQVSRHYGYTF
TGTGCCAGCAGCCAAGTAAGCCGTCACTATGGCTACACCTTC
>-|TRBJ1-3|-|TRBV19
CASSPSGFSGNTIYF
TGTGCCAGTAGTCCCTCAGGGTTCTCTGGAAACACCATATATTTT
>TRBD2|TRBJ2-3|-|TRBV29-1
CSVDGGGRTDTQYF
TGCAGCGTTGACGGCGGGGGGCGCACAGATACGCAGTATTTT
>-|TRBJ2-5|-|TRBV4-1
CASSQSDRSQETQYF
TGCGCCAGCAGCCAGTCAGACAGATCACAAGAGACCCAGTACTTC
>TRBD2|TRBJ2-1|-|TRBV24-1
CATSDFIAGGREQFF
TGTGCCACCAGTGATTTCATAGCGGGGGGGCGCGAGCAGTTCTTC
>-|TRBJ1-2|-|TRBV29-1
CSVEPHGSKAYGYTF
TGCAGCGTTGAACCCCATGGTAGTAAAGCTTATGGCTACACCTTC
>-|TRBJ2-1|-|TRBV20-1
CSARDYNEQFF
TGCAGTGCTAGGGATTACAATGAGCAGTTCTTC
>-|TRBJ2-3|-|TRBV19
CASKRADTQYF
TGTGCCAGTAAAAGGGCAGATACGCAGTATTTT
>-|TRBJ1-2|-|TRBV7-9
CASSLVETPLYGYTF
TGTGCCAGCAGCTTAGTCGAGACACCGCTCTATGGCTACACCTTC
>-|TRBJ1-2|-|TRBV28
CASRPTDYYGYTF
TGTGCCAGCAGGCCGACAGATTACTATGGCTACACCTTC
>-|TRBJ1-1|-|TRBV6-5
CASSSLGMNTEAFF
TGTGCCAGCAGTAGTCTGGGGATGAACACTGAAGCTTTCTTT
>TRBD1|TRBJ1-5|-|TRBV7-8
CASSLQGESNQPQHF
TGTGCCAGCAGCTTACAGGGGGAGAGCAATCAGCCCCAGCATTTT
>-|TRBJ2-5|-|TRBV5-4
CASSLPSRETQYF
TGTGCCAGCAGCCTCCCTAGCCGGGAGACCCAGTACTTC
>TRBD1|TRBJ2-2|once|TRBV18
CASSPGQANTGELFF
TGTGCCAGCTCACCTGGACAGGCTAACACCGGGGAGCTGTTTTTT
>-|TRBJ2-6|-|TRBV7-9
CASSSYSGANVLTF
TGTGCCAGCAGCTCATACTCTGGGGCCAACGTCCTGACTTTC
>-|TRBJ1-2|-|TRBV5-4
CASSLVGSSNYGYTF
TGTGCCAGCAGCTTGGTGGGCAGCTCTAACTATGGCTACACCTTC
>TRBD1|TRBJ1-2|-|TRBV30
CAWTRDRGSYTF
TGTGCCTGGACAAGGGACAGGGGTTCCTACACCTTC
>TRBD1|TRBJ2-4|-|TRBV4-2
CASSQAGQGNIQYF
TGTGCCAGCAGCCAAGCAGGACAGGGGAACATTCAGTACTTC
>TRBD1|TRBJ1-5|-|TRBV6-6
CASSPPRPGGFQPQHF
TGTGCCAGCAGTCCCCCGCGGCCAGGGGGCTTTCAGCCCCAGCATTTT
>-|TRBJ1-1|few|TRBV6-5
CASSNAGLNTEAFF
TGTGCCAGCAGTAACGCGGGACTGAACACTGAAGCTTTCTTT
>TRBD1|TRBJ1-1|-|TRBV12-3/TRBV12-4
CASSFTGVTEAFF
TGTGCCAGCAGTTTCACAGGGGTAACTGAAGCTTTCTTT